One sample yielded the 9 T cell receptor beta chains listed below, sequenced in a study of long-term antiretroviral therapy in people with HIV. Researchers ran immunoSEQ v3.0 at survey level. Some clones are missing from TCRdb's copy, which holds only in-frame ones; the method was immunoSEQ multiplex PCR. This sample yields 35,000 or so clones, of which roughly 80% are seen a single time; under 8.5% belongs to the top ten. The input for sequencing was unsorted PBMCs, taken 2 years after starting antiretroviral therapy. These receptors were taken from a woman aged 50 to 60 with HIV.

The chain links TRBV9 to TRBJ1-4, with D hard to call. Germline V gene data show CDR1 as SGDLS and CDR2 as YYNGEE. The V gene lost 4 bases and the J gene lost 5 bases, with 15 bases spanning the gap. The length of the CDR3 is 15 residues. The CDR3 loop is CASSPVAGVNEKLFF. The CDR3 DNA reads TGTGCCAGCAGCCCGGTGGCAGGTGTCAATGAAAAACTGTTTTTT.

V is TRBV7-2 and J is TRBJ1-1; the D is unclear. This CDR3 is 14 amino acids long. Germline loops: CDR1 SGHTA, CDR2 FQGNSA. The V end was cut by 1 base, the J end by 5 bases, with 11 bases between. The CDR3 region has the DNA TGTGCCAGCAGCTTAGTGACATTTTTGACTGAAGCTTTCTTT. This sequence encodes CASSLVTFLTEAFF.

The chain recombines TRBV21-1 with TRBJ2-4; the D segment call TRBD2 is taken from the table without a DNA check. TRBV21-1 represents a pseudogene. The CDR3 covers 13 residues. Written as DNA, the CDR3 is TGTGCCAGCAGCAGACGGCGGAAAAACATTCAGTACTTC. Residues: CASSRRRKNIQYF.

CDR3 amino acids: CASSLVQQETQYF. The CDR3 region has the DNA TGTGCCAGCAGCTTGGTACAGCAAGAGACCCAGTACTTC. The J gene is TRBJ2-5, the V gene TRBV5-6; the D is unclear. The CDR3 is 13 amino acids. Germline assignment: CDR1 SGHDT and CDR2 YYEEEE. The germline V and J ends were trimmed by 0 bases and 2 bases, with 5 bases remaining between them. Variable domain in full (rest from reference TRBV5-6 and TRBJ2-5): DAGVTQSPTHLIKTRGQQVTLRCSPKSGHDTVSWYQQALGQGPQFIFQYYEEEERQRGNFPDRFSGHQFPNYSSELNVNALLLGDSALYLCASSLVQQETQYFGPGTRLLVL.

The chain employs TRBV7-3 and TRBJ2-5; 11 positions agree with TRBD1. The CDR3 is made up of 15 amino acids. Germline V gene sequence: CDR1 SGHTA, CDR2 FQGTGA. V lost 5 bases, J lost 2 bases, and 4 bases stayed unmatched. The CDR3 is CASSIGTGGQETQYF. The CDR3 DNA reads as TGTGCCAGCAGCATCGGGACAGGGGGGCAAGAGACCCAGTACTTC.

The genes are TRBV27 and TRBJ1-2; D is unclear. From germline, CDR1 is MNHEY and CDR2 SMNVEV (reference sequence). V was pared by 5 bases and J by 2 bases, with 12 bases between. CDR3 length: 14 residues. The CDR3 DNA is TGTGCCAGCAGTCCCCGGCAGTCCAACTATGGCTACACCTTC. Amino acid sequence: CASSPRQSNYGYTF.

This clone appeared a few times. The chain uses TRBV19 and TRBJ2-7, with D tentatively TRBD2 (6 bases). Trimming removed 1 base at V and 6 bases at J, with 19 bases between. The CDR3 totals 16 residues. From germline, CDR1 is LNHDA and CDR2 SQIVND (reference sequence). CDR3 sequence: CASSIGWDPTEGEQYF. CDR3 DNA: TGTGCCAGTAGTATAGGATGGGACCCCACGGAGGGCGAGCAGTACTTC.

CDR3 residues: CASSYSEYFSPLHF. Written as DNA, the CDR3 is TGTGCCAGCAGTTACTCAGAGTATTTTTCACCCCTCCACTTT. The V call is TRBV6-5, the J call TRBJ1-6; D remains unclear. The V gene lost 0 bases and the J gene lost 9 bases, with 9 bases spanning the gap. In germline, CDR1 is MNHEY, CDR2 SVGAGI. CDR3 length: 14 residues.

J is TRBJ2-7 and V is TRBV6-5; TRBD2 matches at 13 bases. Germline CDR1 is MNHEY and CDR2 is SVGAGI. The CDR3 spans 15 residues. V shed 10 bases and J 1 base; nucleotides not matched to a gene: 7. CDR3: CATNPGLAGSYEQYF. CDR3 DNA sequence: TGTGCCACCAACCCGGGACTAGCGGGGTCCTACGAGCAGTACTTC.